This TCR beta chain is drawn from a study of T cell responses to AZD1222 COVID-19 vaccine. Generated by immunoSEQ multiplex PCR, the TCRdb table keeps only in-frame clones and is missing some. This sample has over 100,000 clones, with 87% found just once. Germline V gene lookup returns CDR1 MNHEY and CDR2 SMNVEV (reference sequence). V was pared by 6 bases and J by 4 bases, with 40 bases between. This CDR3 spans 22 amino acids. Study outcomes and limitations: After two AZD1222 doses, spike-specific TCR breadth and depth rose versus day 0. It should be noted that donors were predominantly white British and more often female, and clonal diversity was possibly underestimated. Repertoires were collected only later (after the peak T cell response had occurred). Across spike, vaccine-associated CD4 TCRs were found, dominant at 160-218 and 743-854.

There are a few counts of this clone. Its antigen is as yet unknown. Sequenced here: peripheral blood, sampled on day 0 of AZD1222 vaccination. The TCR comes from an adult in good health. The rearrangement uses TRBV27 and TRBJ2-7; D possibly corresponds to TRBD1 (6 bases). The CDR3 protein is CASSSFLTPPGQRDWSPYEQYF. CDR3 in DNA: TGTGCCAGCAGCTCTTTTCTCACCCCGCCGGGACAAAGGGATTGGAGCCCTTACGAGCAGTACTTC.